The 27 T cell receptor beta chains below were found in one sample sequenced in a study of T cell repertoires in cytomegalovirus infection. Antigen specificity for these receptors is unknown. MiXCR was run by TCRdb on the reads, yielding one entry per CDR3 protein. The sample shows about 920,000 distinct CDR3 sequences, approximately 31% of them seen only once. The sequences come from cultured CD8+ T cells from PBMCs, collected from culture after CMV antigen stimulation. These receptors were collected from a human donor in good health (CMV status not recorded). Some clones in this sample may be carry-over from other donors' samples.

The J gene is TRBJ2-7, the V gene TRBV7-8, with D tentatively TRBD1 (7 bases). The CDR3 is made up of 15 amino acids. Per the germline V gene, CDR1 is SGHVS and CDR2 is FQNEAQ. Trimming removed 1 base at V and 2 bases at J, with 12 bases between. CDR3 nucleotide sequence: TGTGCCAGCAGCTTAGAGGGGGGACAGACCTACGAGCAGTACTTC. The encoded protein is CASSLEGGQTYEQYF.

The rearrangement links TRBV7-9 to TRBJ1-4; 8 nucleotides align to TRBD1. The CDR3 extends over 11 amino acids. J gave up 13 bases and V 5 bases, and 3 bases lay outside the gene matches. Germline V gives CDR1 SEHNR, CDR2 FQNEAQ (reference sequence). The CDR3 is CASSQGQGLFF. The CDR3 DNA follows: TGTGCCAGCAGCCAAGGACAGGGACTGTTTTTT.

V gene TRBV7-2 combines with J gene TRBJ2-5, with TRBD2 identical over 10 bases. This CDR3 comprises 17 residues. Trimming removed 5 bases from V and 6 bases from J; junction bases left unmatched: 15. The germline V gene encodes CDR1 SGHTA and CDR2 FQGNSA. The CDR3 loop is CASSLPGGAGGEKTQYF. The CDR3 DNA is TGTGCCAGCAGCCTGCCTGGGGGAGCGGGGGGGGAAAAGACCCAGTACTTC.

V gene TRBV19 combines with J gene TRBJ2-1; TRBD1 agrees at 11 bases. This CDR3 region has 14 residues. The J segment lost 7 bases and the V segment lost 5 bases, leaving 4 bases of the junction unmatched. Germline V gene sequence: CDR1 LNHDA, CDR2 SQIVND (reference sequence). The CDR3 bases are TGTGCCAGTAGTTGGACAGGGGGCATGAATGAGCAGTTCTTC. Translating gives CASSWTGGMNEQFF.

This sequence joins TRBV15 and TRBJ2-5; perhaps TRBD1 as D (5 bases). V lost 5 bases and J lost 2, with 12 bases in between. The CDR3 consists of 14 residues. Germline CDR1 reads LNHNV; CDR2 reads YYDKDF (reference sequence). CDR3 sequence reads: CATSGQRTQETQYF. The CDR3 DNA is TGTGCCACCAGCGGACAAAGGACGCAAGAGACCCAGTACTTC.

As to this clonotype: The junction does not match germline at one end; this may be a read error. The chain carries TRBV6-2 or TRBV6-3 and TRBJ1-6; D unclear. Germline V gives CDR1 MNHEY, CDR2 SVGEGT. This CDR3 has 12 residues. CDR3 region: CASSYWNSPLHF. The DNA of the CDR3 is TGTGCCAGCAGCTACTGGAATTCACCCCTCCACTTT.

DNA for the CDR3: TGTGCCAGCAGCCAAAGACAGGGGGCCAATTCACCCCTCCACTTT. Translated: CASSQRQGANSPLHF. The chain joins TRBV16 to TRBJ1-6; 10 bases are a match to TRBD1. The CDR3 covers 15 residues. The V gene's germline CDR1 is KGHSY and CDR2 FQNENV. V lost 2 bases to trimming and J lost 7 bases; unmatched junction nucleotides: 2.

This clonotype occurred a few times. The chain uses TRBV7-6 and TRBJ2-2; the D is unclear. The CDR3 is made up of 12 amino acids. CDR1 is SGHVS and CDR2 is FNYEAQ in the germline V gene. With 5 bases removed from V and 7 bases from J, the gap between germline ends came to 8 bases. The CDR3: CASSHLNGELFF. Written as DNA, the CDR3 is TGTGCCAGCAGCCACCTAAACGGGGAGCTGTTTTTT.

This clonotype has at least ten counts. The chain has TRBV6-4 and TRBJ2-3, with 12 bases that match TRBD2. The CDR3 length is 15 residues. V was clipped by 0 bases and J by 5 bases; unmatched bases: 0. CDR1 is MRHNA, CDR2 SNTAGT, per germline. CDR3 DNA: TGTGCCAGCAGTGACTCGACTAGCGGGGGAGATACGCAGTATTTT. It translates to CASSDSTSGGDTQYF.

The CDR3 coding sequence is TGTGCCAGCAGCGCCAGTAGCGGGGCAACAGATACGCAGTATTTT. Encoded protein: CASSASSGATDTQYF. The V call is TRBV7-2, the J call TRBJ2-3, with TRBD2 matching over 8 bases. The V and J ends lost 5 bases and 3 bases, in that order; junction bases with no gene match: 7. The germline V gene has CDR1 SGHTA and CDR2 FQGNSA. The CDR3 contains 15 residues.

At least ten counts were recorded for this clonotype. The chain is built from TRBV7-6 and TRBJ2-1, with D perhaps TRBD1 or TRBD2 (7 bases each). The CDR3 covers 15 residues. The germline V gene has CDR1 SGHVS and CDR2 FNYEAQ. The V gene lost 4 bases and the J gene lost 7 bases, with 17 bases spanning the gap. CDR3 region: CASSSGGGWGNEQFF. Here the CDR3 DNA reads TGTGCCAGCAGCTCAGGGGGGGGCTGGGGGAATGAGCAGTTCTTC.

The chain couples TRBV15 to TRBJ1-2, with TRBD1 as a possible D gene (5 bases). Trimming stripped 5 bases from V and 6 bases from J, with 16 bases between. Germline V gives CDR1 LNHNV, CDR2 YYDKDF (reference sequence). This CDR3 has 14 residues. This CDR3 reads CATSSLDTTHGYTF. Here the CDR3 DNA reads TGTGCCACCAGCTCCCTGGACACGACCCATGGCTACACCTTC.

This clonotype was observed a few times. The chain combines TRBV4-1 with TRBJ1-6, with no clear D. The germline CDR1 and CDR2 sequences are MGHRA and YSYEKL. V was cut by 0 bases and J by 9 bases, with 9 bases left in between. This CDR3 spans 14 amino acids. CDR3 in DNA: TGCGCCAGCAGCCAAGAACGCGGGAGTTCACCCCTCCACTTT. The encoded protein is CASSQERGSSPLHF.

The J gene is TRBJ2-2, the V gene TRBV11-1, with D possibly matching TRBD2 (5 bases). The CDR3 sequence is 18 residues long. Germline CDR1 reads SGHAT; CDR2 reads FQDESV (reference sequence). V dropped 4 bases and J dropped 5 bases, with 23 bases sitting between them. As DNA, the CDR3 is TGTGCCAGCAGCTCACTAGACCCATTTCTAGGGCCTACCGGGGAGCTGTTTTTT. Residues: CASSSLDPFLGPTGELFF.

The sample holds a few counts of this clonotype. The conserved closing phenylalanine or tryptophan is absent in this CDR3, likely reflecting a read error. The chain joins TRBV7-6 to TRBJ2-7; TRBD1 matches at 7 bases. Germline V gene data show CDR1 as SGHVS and CDR2 as FNYEAQ. The ends lost 3 bases at V and 1 base at J; junction bases unmatched: 6. There are 15 residues in the CDR3. The CDR3, as DNA: TGTGCCAGCAGCTTTCGACAGGGAGTTTCCTACGAGCAGTACTCC. It specifies CASSFRQGVSYEQYS.

The gene calls are TRBV7-6 and TRBJ1-6, with D possibly TRBD1 on 6 matching bases. The germline CDR1 and CDR2 sequences are SGHVS and FNYEAQ. V lost 5 bases and J 8 bases, leaving 25 bases between the germline ends. This CDR3 spans 18 amino acids. CDR3: CASSLGVGGGGPHSPLHF. DNA for the CDR3: TGTGCCAGCAGCCTTGGCGTTGGAGGAGGGGGACCCCATTCACCCCTCCACTTT. The whole variable domain, remainder taken from reference TRBV7-6 and TRBJ1-6, is GAGVSQSPRYKVTKRGQDVALRCDPISGHVSLYWYRQALGQGPEFLTYFNYEAQQDKSGLPNDRFSAERPEGSISTLTIQRTEQRDSAMYRCASSLGVGGGGPHSPLHFGNGTRLTVT.

J is TRBJ2-2 and V is TRBV20-1; TRBD2 is a possible D gene (6 bases). Germline V gives CDR1 DFQATT, CDR2 SNEGSKA (reference sequence). Trimming stripped 3 bases from V and 3 bases from J, with 14 bases between. There are 15 residues in the CDR3. This CDR3 is CSARELAGDTGELFF. The CDR3 nucleotides are TGCAGTGCTAGGGAACTAGCCGGAGACACCGGGGAGCTGTTTTTT.

This chain joins TRBV19 and TRBJ2-3; D may be TRBD1 (5 bases). The CDR3 loop spans 14 amino acids. V was pared by 5 bases and J by 2 bases, with 11 bases between. The germline V gene encodes CDR1 LNHDA and CDR2 SQIVND (reference sequence). Here the CDR3 DNA reads TGTGCCAGTAGTGGAGACAGCGACACAGATACGCAGTATTTT. The encoded protein is CASSGDSDTDTQYF.

In its sample, this clonotype was seen a few times. V is TRBV4-1 and J is TRBJ1-2; maybe TRBD1 (5 bases). V was cut by 0 bases and J by 8 bases, with 16 bases left in between. This CDR3 is built from 15 residues. Per germline, CDR1 MGHRA and CDR2 YSYEKL. CDR3 sequence (DNA): TGCGCCAGCAGCCAAGATCGTCCAGGGCGGAACGGCTACACCTTC. Protein: CASSQDRPGRNGYTF.

V gene TRBV10-1 combines with J gene TRBJ2-2; D is possibly TRBD1 (5 bases). This CDR3 has 14 amino acids. Trimming cost V 4 bases and J 5 bases, with 11 bases left between them. CDR1 is WNHNN and CDR2 is SYGVQD in the germline V gene (reference sequence). CDR3 nucleotides: TGCGCCAGCAGTGCCGGACACACTACCGGGGAGCTGTTTTTT. Its translation is CASSAGHTTGELFF.

This clonotype has more than one count but fewer than ten. This chain links TRBV12-5 with TRBJ2-5; D remains ambiguous. Trimming removed 6 bases from V and 5 bases from J, with 13 bases in between. The CDR3 is 13 residues long. Looked up from germline, CDR1 is LGHNT and CDR2 is FRNRAP. CDR3 in amino acids: CASGFNLLETQYF. CDR3 nucleotides: TGTGCTAGTGGCTTCAACCTCCTGGAGACCCAGTACTTC.

The V and J genes are TRBV4-1 and TRBJ2-1; D is unclear. CDR3 length equals 15 residues. The germline V and J ends were trimmed by 0 bases and 9 bases, with 15 bases remaining between them. Looked up from germline, CDR1 is MGHRA and CDR2 is YSYEKL. CDR3 nucleotide sequence: TGCGCCAGCAGCCAAGATGACGCCGCGGCCTCTGAGCAGTTCTTC. This encodes CASSQDDAAASEQFF.

This clonotype was recorded a few times. V gene TRBV12-3 or TRBV12-4 combines with J gene TRBJ1-3; D gene unclear. CDR3 size: 17 residues. V lost 3 bases to trimming and J lost 0 bases, with 15 bases between them. The CDR3 coding sequence is TGTGCCAGCAGTTTCCTGACTGGACTAAGCTCTGGAAACACCATATATTTT. It translates to CASSFLTGLSSGNTIYF.

In its sample, this clonotype was seen once. V gene TRBV10-2 combines with J gene TRBJ2-7; D perhaps matches TRBD1 (5 bases). The CDR3 is 15 residues long. V was pared by 10 bases and J by 0 bases, with 19 bases between. Per the germline V gene, CDR1 is WSHSY and CDR2 is SAAADI. The CDR3 nucleotides read TGCGCCACCCAAATCCCAGGGAAGAGCTCCTACGAGCAGTACTTC. Translated, it gives CATQIPGKSSYEQYF.

The chain employs TRBV6-5 and TRBJ2-1; a weak D match, TRBD1 (5 bases). Trimming removed 2 bases at V and 3 bases at J, with 11 bases between. The germline gives CDR1 MNHEY, CDR2 SVGAGI. The CDR3 is 15 amino acids. The CDR3 DNA reads TGTGCCAGCAGTTACGATCCAGGGATCTACAATGAGCAGTTCTTC. Translated: CASSYDPGIYNEQFF.

The table lists this clonotype with many counts. The gene calls are TRBV7-6 and TRBJ2-3; no clear D gene. Trimming cost V 0 bases and J 1 base, with 8 bases left between them. Germline V gene data show CDR1 as SGHVS and CDR2 as FNYEAQ. The CDR3 extends over 15 amino acids. The CDR3 DNA reads as TGTGCCAGCAGCTTAGCGTCCCGGGGCACAGATACGCAGTATTTT. Its translation is CASSLASRGTDTQYF. Full variable domain (missing parts from reference TRBV7-6 and TRBJ2-3): GAGVSQSPRYKVTKRGQDVALRCDPISGHVSLYWYRQALGQGPEFLTYFNYEAQQDKSGLPNDRFSAERPEGSISTLTIQRTEQRDSAMYRCASSLASRGTDTQYFGPGTRLTVL.

This clonotype occurred a few times. Germline is not matched at one junction end, which may reflect a read error. This rearrangement joins TRBV25-1 to TRBJ2-2; 11 bases map to TRBD1. Looked up from germline, CDR1 is MGHDK and CDR2 is SYGVNS. The CDR3 covers 17 residues. This CDR3 reads CASSVPGQGAKTGELFF. CDR3 nucleotide sequence: TGTGCCAGCAGTGTCCCAGGACAGGGGGCGAAAACCGGGGAGCTGTTTTTT.